These 11 T cell receptor beta chains came from one sample sequenced in a study of CXCR3-negative and CXCR3-positive naive CD8 T cells. Libraries were UMI-labeled 5' RACE TRB cDNA. For each CDR3 protein, TCRdb gives one entry from its re-call of the 5' RACE reads, without DNA. The table lists some 9,600 distinct CDR3 sequences. What was sequenced was naive CXCR3- CD8+ T cells from blood. Subset described: CD45RO-CCR7+CD27+CD95- naive CD8+ T cells lacking CXCR3 (TNR3-). The receptors were sampled from a human donor in good health. Some clones in this sample may be carry-over from other donors' samples.

Its frequency marks this clonotype as medium-sized (0.01 to 0.1%). The CDR3: CSVEGLLGNEQFF. J is TRBJ2-1 and V is TRBV29-1. Looked up from germline, CDR1 is SQVTM and CDR2 is ANQGSEA. The CDR3 extends over 13 amino acids.

The V call is TRBV5-1, the J call TRBJ2-7; TCRdb selects TRBD2, and the lack of DNA leaves this call unchecked. The CDR3 is 14 residues long. Germline lookup yields CDR1 SGHRS and CDR2 YFSETQ. CDR3: CASSLTSGTLEQYF.

This chain uses TRBV20-1 with TRBJ2-1; the D call from TCRdb, TRBD2, cannot be confirmed without DNA. This CDR3 spans 13 amino acids. The V gene's germline CDR1 is DFQATT and CDR2 SNEGSKA (reference sequence). CDR3 region: CSATSGETNEQFF.

The chain joins TRBV12-3 or TRBV12-4 to TRBJ2-1; TCRdb outputs TRBD1, but without DNA this stays unchecked. The CDR3 is 15 amino acids. This CDR3 is CASRNDRGTYNEQFF.

The rearrangement links TRBV2 to TRBJ2-5; there is no DNA to check the TCRdb D call of TRBD1. The CDR3 spans 14 residues. Germline lookup yields CDR1 SNHLY and CDR2 FYNNEI. The chain's CDR3 is CASSDQQDQETQYF.

The J gene is TRBJ2-3, the V gene TRBV7-9; TCRdb's D call of TRBD2 is untestable without DNA. The CDR3 has 14 residues. The germline V gene has CDR1 SEHNR and CDR2 FQNEAQ (reference sequence). The CDR3 loop is CASSPRDFTDTQYF.

The genes are TRBV19 and TRBJ2-1; TCRdb designates TRBD1, a call that cannot be tested without DNA. The germline V gene encodes CDR1 LNHDA and CDR2 SQIVND (reference sequence). The CDR3 sequence is 15 residues long. CDR3 in amino acids: CASKAGQNFYNEQFF.

V and J are TRBV5-6 and TRBJ2-4; the D call of TRBD2 rests on TCRdb alone, since no DNA is present to check it. The CDR3 runs to 13 residues. Per the germline V gene, CDR1 is SGHDT and CDR2 is YYEEEE. The CDR3 loop is CASSSTTRNIQYF.

The chain combines TRBV11-1 with TRBJ2-1; TCRdb designates TRBD1, a call that cannot be tested without DNA. The CDR3 runs to 14 residues. Per the germline V gene, CDR1 is SGHAT and CDR2 is FQDESV (reference sequence). The CDR3 here is CASSPRDRDDEQFF. The full variable domain, in which reference TRBV11-1 and TRBJ2-1 provide the parts outside the CDR3, is EAEVAQSPRYKITEKSQAVAFWCDPISGHATLYWYRQILGQGPELLVQFQDESVVDDSQLPKDRFSAERLKGVDSTLKIQPAELGDSAMYLCASSPRDRDDEQFFGPGTRLTVL.

This clonotype is labeled medium-sized based on frequency. The chain has TRBV20-1 and TRBJ2-5; TCRdb reports TRBD2, a call that lacks DNA to check it against. The CDR3 length is 11 residues. Germline CDR1 reads DFQATT; CDR2 reads SNEGSKA (reference sequence). CDR3 residues: CSARDLAGESF.

The chain carries TRBV12-3 or TRBV12-4 and TRBJ2-7. The CDR3 extends over 12 amino acids. CDR3 sequence reads: CASSLTGYEQYF.